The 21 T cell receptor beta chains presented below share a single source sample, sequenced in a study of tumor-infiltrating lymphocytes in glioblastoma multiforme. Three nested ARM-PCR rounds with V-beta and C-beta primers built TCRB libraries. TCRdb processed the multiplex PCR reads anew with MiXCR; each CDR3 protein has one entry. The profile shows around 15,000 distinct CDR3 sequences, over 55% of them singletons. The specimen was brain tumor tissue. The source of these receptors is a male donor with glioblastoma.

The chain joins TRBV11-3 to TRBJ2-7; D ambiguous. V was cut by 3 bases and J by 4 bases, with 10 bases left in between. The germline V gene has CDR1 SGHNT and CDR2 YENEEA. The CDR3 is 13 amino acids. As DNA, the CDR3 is TGTGCCAGCAGCTTCAGCACAGATTACGAGCAGTACTTC. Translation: CASSFSTDYEQYF.

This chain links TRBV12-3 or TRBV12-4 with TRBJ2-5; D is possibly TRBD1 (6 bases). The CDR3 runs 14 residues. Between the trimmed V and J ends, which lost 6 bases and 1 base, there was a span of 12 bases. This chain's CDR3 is CASRQTGFQETQYF. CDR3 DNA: TGTGCCAGCAGACAAACAGGGTTCCAAGAGACCCAGTACTTC.

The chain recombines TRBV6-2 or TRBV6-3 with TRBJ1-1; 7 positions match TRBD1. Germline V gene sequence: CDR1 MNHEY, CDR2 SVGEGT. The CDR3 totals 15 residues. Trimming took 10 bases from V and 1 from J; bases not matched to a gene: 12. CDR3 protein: CATAGQQIKNTEAFF. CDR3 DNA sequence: TGTGCCACCGCGGGACAGCAAATAAAGAACACTGAAGCTTTCTTT.

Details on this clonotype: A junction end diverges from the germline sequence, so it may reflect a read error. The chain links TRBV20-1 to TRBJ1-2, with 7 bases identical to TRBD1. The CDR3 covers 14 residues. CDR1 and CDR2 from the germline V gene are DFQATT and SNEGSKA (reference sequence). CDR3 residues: CRAGRDSVNYGYTF. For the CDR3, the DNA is TGCCGTGCTGGGAGGGACAGTGTTAACTATGGCTACACTTTC.

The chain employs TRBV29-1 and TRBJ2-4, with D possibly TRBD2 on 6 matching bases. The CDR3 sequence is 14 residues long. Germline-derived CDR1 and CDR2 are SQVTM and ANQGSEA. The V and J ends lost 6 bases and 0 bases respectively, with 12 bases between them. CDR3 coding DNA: TGCAGCGTCTCTGGAGGGGTAGCCAAAAACATTCAGTACTTC. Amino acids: CSVSGGVAKNIQYF.

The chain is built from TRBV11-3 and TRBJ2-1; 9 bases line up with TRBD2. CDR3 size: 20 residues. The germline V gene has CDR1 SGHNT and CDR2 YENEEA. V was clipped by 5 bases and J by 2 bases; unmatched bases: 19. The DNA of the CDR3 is TGTGCCAGCAGCGGAGGATCTAGCGGGATAAGTTCGGGACCCTACAATGAGCAGTTCTTC. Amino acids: CASSGGSSGISSGPYNEQFF.

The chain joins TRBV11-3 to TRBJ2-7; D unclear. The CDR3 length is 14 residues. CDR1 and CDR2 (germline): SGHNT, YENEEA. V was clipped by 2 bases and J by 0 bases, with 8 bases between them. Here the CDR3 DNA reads TGTGCCAGCAGCTTATTCGCGAGCTCCTACGAGCAGTACTTC. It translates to CASSLFASSYEQYF.

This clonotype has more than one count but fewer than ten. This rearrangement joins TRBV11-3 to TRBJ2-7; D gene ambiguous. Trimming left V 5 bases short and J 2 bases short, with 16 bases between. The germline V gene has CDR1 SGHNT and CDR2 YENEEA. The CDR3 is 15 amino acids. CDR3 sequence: CASSPLGVSTYEQYF. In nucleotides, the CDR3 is TGTGCCAGCAGCCCACTTGGAGTCTCCACCTACGAGCAGTACTTC. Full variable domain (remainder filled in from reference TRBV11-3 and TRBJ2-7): EAGVVQSPRYKIIEKKQPVAFWCNPISGHNTLYWYLQNLGQGPELLIRYENEEAVDDSQLPKDRFSAERLKGVDSTLKIQPAELGDSAVYLCASSPLGVSTYEQYFGPGTRLTVT.

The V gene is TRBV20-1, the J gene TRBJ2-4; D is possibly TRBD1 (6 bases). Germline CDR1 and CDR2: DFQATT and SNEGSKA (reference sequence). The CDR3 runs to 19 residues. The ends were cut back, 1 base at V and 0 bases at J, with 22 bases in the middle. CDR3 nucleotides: TGCAGTGCTAGAGGCCCGGCCAGGGGCACTCGGAAAGCCAAAAACATTCAGTACTTC. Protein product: CSARGPARGTRKAKNIQYF.

CDR3 in amino acids: CASRLAGRLGWGYEQYF. The CDR3, as DNA: TGTGCCAGCAGGCTAGCCGGGAGATTAGGGTGGGGCTACGAGCAGTACTTC. V is TRBV6-5 and J is TRBJ2-7, with a possible D match to TRBD2 (6 bases). The length of the CDR3 is 17 residues. Per germline, CDR1 MNHEY and CDR2 SVGAGI. Trimming cost V 6 bases and J 3 bases, with 24 bases left between them.

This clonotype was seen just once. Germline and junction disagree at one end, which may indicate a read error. This CDR3 is CASSLDRANKPQHF. For the CDR3, the DNA is TGTGCCAGCAGCCTTGACAGAGCCAATAAGCCCCAGCATTTT. The chain couples TRBV7-2 to TRBJ1-5; possibly TRBD1 for D (5 bases). The germline CDR1 and CDR2 sequences are SGHTA and FQGNSA. The CDR3 is 14 amino acids. Looking up the rest from reference TRBV7-2 and TRBJ1-5 gives the full variable domain: GAGVSQSPSNKVTEKGKDVELRCDPISGHTALYWYRQSLGQGLEFLIYFQGNSAPDKSGLPSDRFSAERTGGSVSTLTIQRTQQEDSAVYLCASSLDRANKPQHFGDGTRLSIL.

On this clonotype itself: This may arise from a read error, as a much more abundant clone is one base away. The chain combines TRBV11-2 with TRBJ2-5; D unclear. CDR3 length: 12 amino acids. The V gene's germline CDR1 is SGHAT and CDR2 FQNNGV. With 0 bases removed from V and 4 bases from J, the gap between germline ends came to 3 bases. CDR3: CASSLEGETQYF. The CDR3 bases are TGTGCCAGCAGCTTAGAGGGAGAGACCCAGTACTTC.

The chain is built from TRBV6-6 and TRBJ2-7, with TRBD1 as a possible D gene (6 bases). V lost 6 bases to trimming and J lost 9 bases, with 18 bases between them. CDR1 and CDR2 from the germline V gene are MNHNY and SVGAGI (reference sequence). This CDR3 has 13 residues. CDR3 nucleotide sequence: TGTGCCAGCAGCAATCCTCAGGGGATCGGGCAGTACTTC. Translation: CASSNPQGIGQYF.

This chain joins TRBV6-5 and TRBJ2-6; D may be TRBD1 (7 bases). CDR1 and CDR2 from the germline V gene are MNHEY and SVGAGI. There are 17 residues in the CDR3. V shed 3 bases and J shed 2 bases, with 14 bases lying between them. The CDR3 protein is CASSYVAGGTGANVLTF. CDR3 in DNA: TGTGCCAGCAGTTATGTGGCAGGGGGGACTGGGGCCAACGTCCTGACTTTC.

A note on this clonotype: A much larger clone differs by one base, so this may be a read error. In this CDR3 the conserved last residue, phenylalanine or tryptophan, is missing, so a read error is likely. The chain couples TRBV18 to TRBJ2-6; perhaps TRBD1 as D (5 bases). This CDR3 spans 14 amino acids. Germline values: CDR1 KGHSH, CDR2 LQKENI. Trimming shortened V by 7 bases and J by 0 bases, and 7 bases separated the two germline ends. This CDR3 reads CASYDSSGANVLTV. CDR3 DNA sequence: TGTGCCAGCTACGACAGCTCTGGGGCCAACGTCCTGACTGTC.

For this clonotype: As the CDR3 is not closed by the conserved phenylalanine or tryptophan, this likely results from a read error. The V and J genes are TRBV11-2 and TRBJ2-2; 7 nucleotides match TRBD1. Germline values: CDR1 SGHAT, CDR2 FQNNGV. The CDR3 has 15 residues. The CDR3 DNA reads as TGTACCAGCAGCTTAGTACAGGGGCACACCGGTGAGCTGTTTGTT. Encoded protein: CTSSLVQGHTGELFV.

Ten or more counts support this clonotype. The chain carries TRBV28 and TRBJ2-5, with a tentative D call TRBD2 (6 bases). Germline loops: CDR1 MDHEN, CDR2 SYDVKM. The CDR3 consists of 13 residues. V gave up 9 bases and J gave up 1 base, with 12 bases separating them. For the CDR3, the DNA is TGTGCCAGTTTAGCGGATACCCAAGAGACCCAGTACTTC. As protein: CASLADTQETQYF.

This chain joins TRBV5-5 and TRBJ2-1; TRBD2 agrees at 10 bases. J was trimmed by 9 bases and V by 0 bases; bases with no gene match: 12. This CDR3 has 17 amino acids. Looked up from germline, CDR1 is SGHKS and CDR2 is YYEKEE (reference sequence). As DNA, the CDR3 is TGTGCCAGCAGCTTGGCTAGCGGGAGTGGCACTCCCGGTGAGCAGTTCTTC. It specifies CASSLASGSGTPGEQFF.

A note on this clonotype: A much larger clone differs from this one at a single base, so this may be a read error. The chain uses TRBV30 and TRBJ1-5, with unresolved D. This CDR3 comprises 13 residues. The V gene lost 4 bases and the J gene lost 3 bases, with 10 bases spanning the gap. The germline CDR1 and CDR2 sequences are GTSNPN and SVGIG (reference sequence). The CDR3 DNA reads TGTGCCTGGAATCCCCGGATCAATCAGCCCCAGCATTTT. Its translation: CAWNPRINQPQHF.

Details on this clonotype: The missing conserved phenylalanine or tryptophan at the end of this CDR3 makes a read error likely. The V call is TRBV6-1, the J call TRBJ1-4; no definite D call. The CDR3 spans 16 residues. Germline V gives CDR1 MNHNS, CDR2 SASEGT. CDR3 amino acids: CASSEKRCPTNERLFL. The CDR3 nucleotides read TGTGCCAGCAGTGAAAAGCGCTGTCCAACTAATGAAAGACTGTTTTTG.

CDR3 protein: CASSLGPGTGANVLTF. CDR3 coding DNA: TGTGCCAGCAGCTTAGGTCCCGGGACTGGGGCCAACGTCCTGACTTTC. The chain has TRBV11-1 and TRBJ2-6; D is perhaps TRBD2 (5 bases). V lost 1 base and J lost 2, with 9 bases in between. The CDR3 extends over 16 amino acids. CDR1 and CDR2 from the germline V gene are SGHAT and FQDESV (reference sequence).